This T cell receptor (beta chain) was recorded in a study of blood T cell repertoires in COVID-19. Study in general: Donors in the United States, Italy and Spain gave samples during acute or convalescent COVID-19.

Authors' methods: Amplification of reference gene primers was used by the study to estimate nucleated cell counts. Profiling relied on immunoSEQ multiplex PCR, and the TCRdb table lists in-frame clones only, not all of them. That table supplies the V and J calls and clone size; D and trimming were determined from the DNA. The data show about 120,000 clones, approximately 87% seen once. CDR1 and CDR2 (germline): LNHNV, YYDKDF (reference sequence). The CDR3 covers 15 residues. J gave up 13 bases and V 0 bases, and 9 bases lay outside the gene matches. The TCR originated in a man aged 25-40 years with acute or convalescent COVID-19. The material sequenced was peripheral blood. The chain links TRBV15 to TRBJ1-4; 9 bases line up with TRBD1. The CDR3, as DNA: TGTGCCACCAGCAGAGATGGGGGCGACAGGGGGACACTGTTTTTT. Translation gives CATSRDGGDRGTLFF. Full variable domain (missing parts from reference TRBV15 and TRBJ1-4): DAMVIQNPRYQVTQFGKPVTLSCSQTLNHNVMYWYQQKSSQAPKLLFHYYDKDFNNEADTPDNFQSRRPNTSFCFLDIRSPGLGDTAMYLCATSRDGGDRGTLFFGSGTQLSVL.